Below are 13 T cell receptor beta chains sequenced from a single sample in a study of blood T cell repertoires in COVID-19. Some clones are missing from TCRdb's copy, which holds only in-frame ones; the method was immunoSEQ multiplex PCR. The data hold under 250,000 clones, with roughly 83% observed a single time. The sequenced material came from peripheral blood. These TCRs come from a woman aged 70-85 years with active or convalescent COVID-19.

J is TRBJ1-1 and V is TRBV11-2; the match to TRBD1 covers 7 bases. Germline loops: CDR1 SGHAT, CDR2 FQNNGV. This CDR3 is built from 14 residues. The V segment lost 5 bases and the J segment 7 bases; nucleotides outside the gene matches: 10. CDR3 DNA sequence: TGTGCCAGCAGCCGTTACAGGGGAGCGGGTGAAGCTTTCTTT. Encoded protein: CASSRYRGAGEAFF.

V gene TRBV30 combines with J gene TRBJ1-5; 7 bases are shared with TRBD1. The CDR3 runs to 15 residues. The ends lost 3 bases at V and 3 bases at J; junction bases unmatched: 8. Germline CDR1 GTSNPN, CDR2 SVGIG (reference sequence). CDR3 sequence: CAWRARQGYNQPQHF. Here the CDR3 DNA reads TGTGCCTGGAGGGCCCGACAGGGTTACAATCAGCCCCAGCATTTT.

The rearrangement joins TRBV29-1 to TRBJ2-7; TRBD2 agrees at 11 bases. V lost 7 bases, J lost 7 bases, and 12 bases stayed unmatched. This CDR3 contains 14 residues. The germline V gene has CDR1 SQVTM and CDR2 ANQGSEA. The CDR3 protein is CSGLTSGDREEQYF. In DNA form, the CDR3 reads TGCAGCGGTCTGACTAGCGGGGATCGGGAAGAGCAGTACTTC.

The chain joins TRBV5-1 to TRBJ2-5, with D maybe TRBD1 (7 bases). The CDR3 consists of 16 residues. CDR1 is SGHRS and CDR2 is YFSETQ in the germline V gene. The V gene lost 0 bases and the J gene lost 1 base, with 13 bases spanning the gap. CDR3 nucleotide sequence: TGCGCCAGCAGCTTGGTTTCAGGGGGGTTCCAAGAGACCCAGTACTTC. It yields the protein CASSLVSGGFQETQYF.

The sample holds one count of this clone. V usage is TRBV28 and J usage is TRBJ1-2, with 10 bases that match TRBD1. The V gene's germline CDR1 is MDHEN and CDR2 SYDVKM. The length of the CDR3 is 15 residues. The J segment lost 4 bases and the V segment lost 6 bases, leaving 8 bases of the junction unmatched. The CDR3 DNA is TGTGCCAGCAGGCCGGGACAGGGGCCGTTCTATGGCTACACCTTC. Translation gives CASRPGQGPFYGYTF.

The chain recombines TRBV4-1 with TRBJ1-1; 10 bases map to TRBD1. V lost 0 bases to trimming and J lost 2 bases; unmatched junction nucleotides: 12. CDR3 length: 19 amino acids. CDR1 is MGHRA, CDR2 YSYEKL, per germline. The CDR3 loop reads CASSQDHVRQGAANTEAFF. The DNA for the CDR3 is TGCGCCAGCAGCCAAGATCACGTTCGACAGGGGGCAGCTAACACTGAAGCTTTCTTT.

V and J are TRBV30 and TRBJ2-7, with 8 nucleotides matching TRBD2. Per germline, CDR1 GTSNPN and CDR2 SVGIG (reference sequence). The V gene end was trimmed by 0 bases and the J gene end by 1 base; junction bases not matched to a gene: 17. The CDR3 runs to 19 residues. The CDR3 loop is CAWSVSPPPLAVLSYEQYF. DNA for the CDR3: TGTGCCTGGAGTGTGTCCCCCCCTCCACTAGCGGTGTTATCCTACGAGCAGTACTTC.

The genes are TRBV6-5 and TRBJ1-1; 9 bases are a match to TRBD1. The CDR3 loop spans 13 amino acids. With V trimmed by 6 bases and J by 5 bases, 4 bases remained unmatched. The V gene's germline CDR1 is MNHEY and CDR2 SVGAGI. CDR3 sequence reads: CASRTGTGTEAFF. The CDR3 DNA reads TGTGCCAGCAGGACCGGGACAGGGACTGAAGCTTTCTTT.

The gene calls are TRBV5-4 and TRBJ2-2; TRBD1 agrees at 7 bases. Germline V CDR1 and CDR2: SGHNT, YYREEE (reference sequence). The junction had 9 bases not matched to a gene; V was cut back by 2 bases and J by 2 bases. The CDR3 loop spans 17 amino acids. The CDR3 loop is CASSFNYGTANTGELFF. The CDR3 coding sequence is TGTGCCAGCAGCTTCAATTATGGGACAGCCAACACCGGGGAGCTGTTTTTT.

This clone was recorded a few times. V is TRBV4-2 and J is TRBJ1-1, with 10 bases aligning to TRBD1. V shed 1 base and J 5 bases; nucleotides not matched to a gene: 7. Germline V gene lookup returns CDR1 LGHNA and CDR2 YNFKEQ. CDR3 length: 16 residues. CDR3 sequence: CASSQGTGGVWTEAFF. CDR3 DNA sequence: TGTGCCAGCAGCCAAGGGACAGGGGGAGTATGGACTGAAGCTTTCTTT.

The V call is TRBV5-4, the J call TRBJ1-1; TRBD1 agrees at 10 bases. Germline trimming cut 4 bases from V and 9 bases from J; bases unmatched to any gene: 15. The germline gives CDR1 SGHNT, CDR2 YYREEE (reference sequence). This CDR3 has 16 residues. Here the CDR3 reads CASSARDRGDQAQAFF. The CDR3 nucleotides are TGTGCCAGCAGCGCCCGGGACAGGGGCGACCAGGCGCAAGCTTTCTTT.

V and J are TRBV10-3 and TRBJ1-5; possible D gene TRBD1, 6 bases. Germline V lookup: CDR1 ENHRY, CDR2 SYGVKD. V lost 3 bases and J lost 1, with 22 bases in between. This CDR3 comprises 19 residues. CDR3 loop: CAISDTAPPQGHSNQPQHF. The CDR3 coding sequence is TGTGCCATCAGTGACACGGCCCCCCCCCAGGGGCACAGCAATCAGCCCCAGCATTTT.

The V call is TRBV19, the J call TRBJ2-7, with 8 bases that match TRBD1. Germline assignment: CDR1 LNHDA and CDR2 SQIVND (reference sequence). CDR3 length: 13 amino acids. The V gene end was trimmed by 9 bases and the J gene end by 1 base; junction bases not matched to a gene: 5. The CDR3 nucleotides are TGTGCCAGCACCGGACAGGGATCCTACGAGCAGTACTTC. Translating gives CASTGQGSYEQYF. The full variable domain, its missing parts supplied by reference TRBV19 and TRBJ2-7, is DGGITQSPKYLFRKEGQNVTLSCEQNLNHDAMYWYRQDPGQGLRLIYYSQIVNDFQKGDIAEGYSVSREKKESFPLTVTSAQKNPTAFYLCASTGQGSYEQYFGPGTRLTVT.